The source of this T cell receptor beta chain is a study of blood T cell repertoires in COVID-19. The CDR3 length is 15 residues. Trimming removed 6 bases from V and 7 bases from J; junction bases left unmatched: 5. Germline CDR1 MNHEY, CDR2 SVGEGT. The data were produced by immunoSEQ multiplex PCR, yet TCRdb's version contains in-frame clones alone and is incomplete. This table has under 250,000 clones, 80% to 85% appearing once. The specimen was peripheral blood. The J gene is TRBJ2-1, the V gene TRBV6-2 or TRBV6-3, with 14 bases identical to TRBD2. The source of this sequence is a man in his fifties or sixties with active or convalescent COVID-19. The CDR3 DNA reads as TGTGCCAGCAGCAGCTGGACTAGCGGGGGGAATGAGCAGTTCTTC. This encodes CASSSWTSGGNEQFF.